These T cell receptor beta chains were read from a single sample in a study of blood T cell repertoires in COVID-19. Clones were sequenced by immunoSEQ multiplex PCR, and TCRdb holds only the in-frame ones, with some missing. The table includes 85,000 to 110,000 clones, about 87% detected once. Sequences were obtained from peripheral blood. The receptors were gathered from a human donor in a cohort sampled during active or convalescent COVID-19. CDR3s include the opening cysteine and the closing phenylalanine or tryptophan. Each record gives: D gene, clone size, J gene, V gene, CDR3 protein, CDR3 DNA. The D gene is left open where the match is weak. Expanded clones get a size class; other rows say once, few or many, or leave the size out.

>.|few|TRBJ1-6|TRBV19
CASSSRGNSYNSPLHF
TGTGCCAGTAGTTCCAGGGGTAACTCCTATAATTCACCCCTCCACTTT
>TRBD1|.|TRBJ1-2|TRBV10-2
CASLGQGVYGYTF
TGCGCCAGCCTCGGACAGGGCGTCTATGGCTACACCTTC
>TRBD1|.|TRBJ2-7|TRBV19
CASNNRGVSYEQYF
TGTGCCAGTAATAACAGGGGCGTCTCCTACGAGCAGTACTTC
>TRBD1|.|TRBJ1-1|TRBV5-1
CASSWTTGVTEAFF
TGCGCCAGCAGCTGGACGACAGGGGTCACTGAAGCTTTCTTT
>.|.|TRBJ2-7|TRBV6-6
CASSYSWGRTYEQYF
TGTGCCAGCAGTTACTCGTGGGGGCGTACCTACGAGCAGTACTTC
>.|.|TRBJ1-2|TRBV5-8
CASSLEQVGLDSDYGYTF
TGTGCCAGCAGCTTGGAACAGGTCGGGCTTGACAGTGACTATGGCTACACCTTC
>TRBD1|few|TRBJ1-6|TRBV2
CASTKGQGKFSPLHF
TGTGCCAGCACTAAAGGACAGGGGAAGTTTTCACCCCTCCACTTT
>.|few|TRBJ1-1|TRBV10-3
CAISQGENTEAFF
TGTGCCATCAGTCAGGGTGAGAACACTGAAGCTTTCTTT
>.|few|TRBJ1-1|TRBV5-1
CASSLVMGGPNTEAFF
TGCGCCAGCAGCTTGGTGATGGGGGGGCCGAACACTGAAGCTTTCTTT
>TRBD2|.|TRBJ2-1|TRBV18
CASSLGTSVNEQFF
TGTGCCAGCTCACTTGGGACTAGCGTTAATGAGCAGTTCTTC
>.|.|TRBJ2-5|TRBV7-3
CASSFSPEGTQYF
TGTGCCAGCAGCTTCAGTCCAGAGGGGACCCAGTACTTC
>TRBD1|.|TRBJ2-5|TRBV5-1
CASSRDSRMSVAAQYF
TGCGCCAGCAGCAGGGACAGTCGAATGAGTGTCGCGGCCCAGTACTTC
>TRBD1|.|TRBJ1-4|TRBV5-1
CASSTATGFGTALRGTNEKLFF
TGCGCCAGCAGCACGGCAACGGGGTTCGGGACAGCTCTCCGGGGGACTAATGAAAAACTGTTTTTT
>TRBD1|.|TRBJ2-4|TRBV14
CASSQDRGMVENIQYF
TGTGCCAGCAGCCAGGACAGGGGGATGGTGGAAAACATTCAGTACTTC
>TRBD1|.|TRBJ1-5|TRBV7-2
CASSPLPQGAGDQPQHF
TGTGCCAGCAGCCCCCTCCCCCAGGGGGCGGGTGATCAGCCCCAGCATTTT
>TRBD1|once|TRBJ2-1|TRBV3-1/TRBV3-2
CASSQGPQGVDEQFF
TGTGCCAGCAGCCAAGGTCCCCAGGGGGTAGATGAGCAGTTCTTC
>TRBD1|.|TRBJ1-6|TRBV9
CASSARQDRANSPLHF
TGTGCCAGCAGCGCCAGACAAGACAGGGCCAATTCACCCCTCCACTTT
>.|.|TRBJ2-2|TRBV7-2
CASSPLGLTGELFF
TGTGCCAGCAGCCCCCTCGGACTTACCGGGGAGCTGTTTTTT
>TRBD2|.|TRBJ2-1|TRBV10-3
CAISDDSGSSYNEQFF
TGTGCCATCAGTGATGATAGCGGGAGCTCCTACAATGAGCAGTTCTTC
>.|.|TRBJ1-6|TRBV11-3
CASSSSYGFENSPLHF
TGTGCCAGCAGCTCATCCTACGGGTTTGAGAATTCACCCCTCCACTTT
>TRBD1|.|TRBJ1-2|TRBV2
CASRVDRAGYTF
TGTGCCAGCAGGGTCGACAGGGCTGGCTACACCTTC
>TRBD1|.|TRBJ2-1|TRBV24-1
CATSDLMGQGDNEQFF
TGTGCCACCAGTGATTTGATGGGACAGGGTGACAATGAGCAGTTCTTC
>.|.|TRBJ1-4|TRBV28
CASSSGGGPDRKLFF
TGTGCCAGCAGTTCGGGGGGCGGCCCAGACCGAAAACTGTTTTTT
>.|.|TRBJ2-2|TRBV28
CASSLSGWGELFF
TGTGCCAGCAGTTTATCAGGGTGGGGGGAGCTGTTTTTT
>.|.|TRBJ1-2|TRBV19
CASRAGISYGYTF
TGTGCCAGTAGGGCAGGAATAAGCTATGGCTACACCTTC
>TRBD1|.|TRBJ1-3|TRBV19
CASMGQGGNTIYF
TGTGCCAGTATGGGACAGGGGGGAAACACCATATATTTT